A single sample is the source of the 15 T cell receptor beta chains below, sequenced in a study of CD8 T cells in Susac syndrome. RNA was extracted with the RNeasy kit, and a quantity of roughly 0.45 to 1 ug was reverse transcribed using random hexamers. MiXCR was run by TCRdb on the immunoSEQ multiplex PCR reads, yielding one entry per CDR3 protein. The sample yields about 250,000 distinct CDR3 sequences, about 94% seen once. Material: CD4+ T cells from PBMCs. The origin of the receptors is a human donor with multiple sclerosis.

This CDR3 is CASSFGQDYNSPLHF. The CDR3 DNA follows: TGTGCCAGCAGCTTCGGACAGGATTATAATTCACCCCTCCACTTT. The chain couples TRBV13 to TRBJ1-6, with 7 nucleotides matching TRBD1. The CDR3 consists of 15 residues. Unmatched junction bases numbered 3, after V lost 3 bases and J lost 4 bases. Germline-derived CDR1 and CDR2 are PRHDT and FYEKMQ (reference sequence).

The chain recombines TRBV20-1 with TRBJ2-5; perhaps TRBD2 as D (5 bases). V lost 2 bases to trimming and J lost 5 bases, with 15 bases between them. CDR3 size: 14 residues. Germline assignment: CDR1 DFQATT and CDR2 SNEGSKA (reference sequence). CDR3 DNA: TGCAGTGCTAGAATGCCGGGGTATCCGGAGACCCAGTACTTC. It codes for CSARMPGYPETQYF.

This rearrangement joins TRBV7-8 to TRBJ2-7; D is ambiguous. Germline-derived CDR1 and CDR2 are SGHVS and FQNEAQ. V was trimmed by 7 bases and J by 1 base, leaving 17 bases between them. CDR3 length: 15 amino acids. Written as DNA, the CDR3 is TGTGCCAGCACCACGGGCCCGACTGTATCCTACGAGCAGTACGTC. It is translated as CASTTGPTVSYEQYV.

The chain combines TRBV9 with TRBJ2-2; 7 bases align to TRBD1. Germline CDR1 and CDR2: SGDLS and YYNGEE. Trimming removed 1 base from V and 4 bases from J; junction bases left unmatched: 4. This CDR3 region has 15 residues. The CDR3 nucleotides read TGTGCCAGCAGCGTACGGGACAGACGCACCGGGGAGCTGTTTTTT. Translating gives CASSVRDRRTGELFF.

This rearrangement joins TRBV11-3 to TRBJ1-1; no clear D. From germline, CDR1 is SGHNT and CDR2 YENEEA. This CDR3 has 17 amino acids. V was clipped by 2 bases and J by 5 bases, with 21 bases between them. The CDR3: CASSLTYWASERTEAFF. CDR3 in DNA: TGTGCCAGCAGCTTAACGTACTGGGCATCTGAGAGAACTGAAGCTTTCTTT.

The DNA of the CDR3 is TGTGCCAGCAGCTCCCGGACAGGGGTAGATGAGCAGTTCTTC. Its protein product is CASSSRTGVDEQFF. The chain uses TRBV9 and TRBJ2-1; 9 nucleotides line up with TRBD1. Trimming removed 4 bases from V and 8 bases from J; junction bases left unmatched: 7. Germline V gene lookup returns CDR1 SGDLS and CDR2 YYNGEE. CDR3 length: 14 amino acids.

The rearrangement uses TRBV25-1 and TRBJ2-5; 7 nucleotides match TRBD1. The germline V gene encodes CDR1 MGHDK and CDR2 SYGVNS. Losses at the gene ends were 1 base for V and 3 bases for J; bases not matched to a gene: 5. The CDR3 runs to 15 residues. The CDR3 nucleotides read TGTGCCAGCAGTGAATCGTACACAGGGGAAGAGACCCAGTACTTC. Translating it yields CASSESYTGEETQYF.

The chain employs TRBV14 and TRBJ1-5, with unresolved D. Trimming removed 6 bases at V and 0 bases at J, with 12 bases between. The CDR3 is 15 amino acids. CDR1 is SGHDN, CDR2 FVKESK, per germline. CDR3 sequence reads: CASSAQLYSNQPQHF. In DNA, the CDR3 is TGTGCCAGCAGTGCCCAGCTATATAGCAATCAGCCCCAGCATTTT.

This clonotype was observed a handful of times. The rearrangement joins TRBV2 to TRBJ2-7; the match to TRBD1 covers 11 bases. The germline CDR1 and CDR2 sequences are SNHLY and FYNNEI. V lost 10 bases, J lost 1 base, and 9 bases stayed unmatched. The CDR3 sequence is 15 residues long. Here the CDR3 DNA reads TGTGCCAACCAAAGGGACAGGGGGATTTCCTACGAGCAGTACGTC. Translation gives CANQRDRGISYEQYV.

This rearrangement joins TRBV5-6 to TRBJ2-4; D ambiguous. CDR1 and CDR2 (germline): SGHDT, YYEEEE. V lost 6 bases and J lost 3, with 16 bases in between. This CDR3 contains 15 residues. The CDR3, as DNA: TGTGCCAGCACCGTGAAGGGATTCGACAAAAACATTCAGTACTTC. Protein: CASTVKGFDKNIQYF.

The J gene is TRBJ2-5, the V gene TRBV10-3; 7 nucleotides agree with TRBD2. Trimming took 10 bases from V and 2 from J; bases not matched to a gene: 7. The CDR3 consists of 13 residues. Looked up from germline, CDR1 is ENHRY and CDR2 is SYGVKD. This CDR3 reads CATSRGGQETQYF. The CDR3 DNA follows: TGTGCCACCAGCCGCGGGGGACAAGAGACCCAGTACTTC.

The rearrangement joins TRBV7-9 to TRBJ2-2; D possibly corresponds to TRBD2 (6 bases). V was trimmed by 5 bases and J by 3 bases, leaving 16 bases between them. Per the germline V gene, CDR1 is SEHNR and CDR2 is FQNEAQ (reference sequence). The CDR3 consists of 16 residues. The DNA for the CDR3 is TGTGCCAGCAGCGGCAAGACTAGGGATGACACCGGGGAGCTGTTTTTT. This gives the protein CASSGKTRDDTGELFF.

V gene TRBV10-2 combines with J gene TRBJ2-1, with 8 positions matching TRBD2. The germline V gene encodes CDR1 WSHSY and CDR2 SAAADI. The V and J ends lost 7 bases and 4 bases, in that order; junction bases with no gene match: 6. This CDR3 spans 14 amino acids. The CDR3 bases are TGCGCCAGCAAGGGAGCGGGGGTTTACAATGAGCAGTTCTTC. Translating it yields CASKGAGVYNEQFF.

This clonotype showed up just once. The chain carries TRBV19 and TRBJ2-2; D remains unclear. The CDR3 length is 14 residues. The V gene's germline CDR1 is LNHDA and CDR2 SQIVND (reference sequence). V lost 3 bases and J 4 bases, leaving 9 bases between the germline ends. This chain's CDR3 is CASSIMPVTGELFF. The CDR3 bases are TGTGCCAGTAGTATCATGCCCGTCACCGGGGAGCTGTTTTTT.

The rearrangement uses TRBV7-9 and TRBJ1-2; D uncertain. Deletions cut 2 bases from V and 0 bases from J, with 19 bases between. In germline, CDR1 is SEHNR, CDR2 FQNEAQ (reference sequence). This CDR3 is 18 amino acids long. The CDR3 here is CASSLKGGGRIANYGYTF. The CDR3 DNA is TGTGCCAGCAGCTTAAAAGGAGGCGGGCGGATCGCTAACTATGGCTACACCTTC.